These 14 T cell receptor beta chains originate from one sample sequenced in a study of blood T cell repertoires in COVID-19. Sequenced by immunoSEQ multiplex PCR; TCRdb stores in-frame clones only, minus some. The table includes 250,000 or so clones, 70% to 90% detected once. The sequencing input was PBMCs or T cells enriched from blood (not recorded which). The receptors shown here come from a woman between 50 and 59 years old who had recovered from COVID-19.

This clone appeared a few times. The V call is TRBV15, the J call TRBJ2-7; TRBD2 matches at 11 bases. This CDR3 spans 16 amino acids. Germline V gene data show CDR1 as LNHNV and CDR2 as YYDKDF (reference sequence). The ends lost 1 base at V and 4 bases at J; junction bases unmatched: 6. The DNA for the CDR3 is TGTGCCACCAGCAGAGGGACCGGGACTAGCGGTTACGAGCAGTACTTC. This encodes CATSRGTGTSGYEQYF. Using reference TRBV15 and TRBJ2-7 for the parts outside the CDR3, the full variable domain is DAMVIQNPRYQVTQFGKPVTLSCSQTLNHNVMYWYQQKSSQAPKLLFHYYDKDFNNEADTPDNFQSRRPNTSFCFLDIRSPGLGDTAMYLCATSRGTGTSGYEQYFGPGTRLTVT.

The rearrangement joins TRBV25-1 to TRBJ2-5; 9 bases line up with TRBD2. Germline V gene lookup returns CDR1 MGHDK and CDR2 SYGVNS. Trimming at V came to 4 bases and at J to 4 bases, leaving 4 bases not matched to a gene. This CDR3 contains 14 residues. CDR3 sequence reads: CASSAAGGGETQYF. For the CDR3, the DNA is TGTGCCAGCAGTGCAGCGGGAGGTGGAGAGACCCAGTACTTC. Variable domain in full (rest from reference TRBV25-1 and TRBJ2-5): EADIYQTPRYLVIGTGKKITLECSQTMGHDKMYWYQQDPGMELHLIHYSYGVNSTEKGDLSSESTVSRIRTEHFPLTLESARPSHTSQYLCASSAAGGGETQYFGPGTRLLVL.

The CDR3 here is CASSYQGSDTQYF. The CDR3 DNA follows: TGTGCCAGCAGTTATCAGGGTTCAGATACGCAGTATTTT. This sequence joins TRBV27 and TRBJ2-3; possible D gene TRBD1, 5 bases. CDR3 size: 13 residues. V dropped 4 bases and J dropped 4 bases, with 9 bases sitting between them. Germline loops: CDR1 MNHEY, CDR2 SMNVEV (reference sequence).

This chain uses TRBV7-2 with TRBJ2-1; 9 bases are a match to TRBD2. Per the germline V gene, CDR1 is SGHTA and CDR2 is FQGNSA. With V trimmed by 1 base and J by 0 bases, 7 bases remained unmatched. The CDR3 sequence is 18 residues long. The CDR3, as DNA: TGTGCCAGCAGCTTAGATGGGACTAGCCTAAGCTCCTACAATGAGCAGTTCTTC. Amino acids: CASSLDGTSLSSYNEQFF.

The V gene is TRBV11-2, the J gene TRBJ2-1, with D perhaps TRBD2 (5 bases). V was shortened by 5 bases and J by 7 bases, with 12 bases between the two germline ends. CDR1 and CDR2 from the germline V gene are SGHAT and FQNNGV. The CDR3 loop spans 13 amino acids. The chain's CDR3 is CASSLSWENEQFF. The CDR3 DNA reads TGTGCCAGCAGCCTAAGTTGGGAGAATGAGCAGTTCTTC.

The CDR3 DNA reads as TGCGCCAGCAGCCCGAGCGGGAGGGTAAGCACAGATACGCAGTATTTT. This sequence encodes CASSPSGRVSTDTQYF. The chain combines TRBV5-1 with TRBJ2-3; the match to TRBD2 covers 10 bases. With V trimmed by 4 bases and J by 0 bases, 5 bases remained unmatched. Germline CDR1 and CDR2: SGHRS and YFSETQ. This CDR3 is built from 16 residues.

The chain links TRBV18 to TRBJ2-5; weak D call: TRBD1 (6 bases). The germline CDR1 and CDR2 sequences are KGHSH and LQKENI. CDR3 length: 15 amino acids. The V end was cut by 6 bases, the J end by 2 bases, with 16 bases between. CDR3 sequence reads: CASSPRTALQETQYF. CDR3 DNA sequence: TGTGCCAGCTCCCCAAGGACAGCGTTGCAAGAGACCCAGTACTTC.

CDR3 sequence: CASSLAVGQGNEKLFF. The CDR3 DNA is TGTGCCAGCAGCTTAGCGGTCGGACAGGGAAATGAAAAACTGTTTTTT. The J gene is TRBJ1-4, the V gene TRBV7-2; 8 bases match TRBD1. V shed 0 bases and J 5 bases; nucleotides not matched to a gene: 5. Germline V lookup: CDR1 SGHTA, CDR2 FQGNSA. The CDR3 has 16 residues. Full variable domain (outside the CDR3, taken from reference TRBV7-2 and TRBJ1-4): GAGVSQSPSNKVTEKGKDVELRCDPISGHTALYWYRQSLGQGLEFLIYFQGNSAPDKSGLPSDRFSAERTGGSVSTLTIQRTQQEDSAVYLCASSLAVGQGNEKLFFGSGTQLSVL.

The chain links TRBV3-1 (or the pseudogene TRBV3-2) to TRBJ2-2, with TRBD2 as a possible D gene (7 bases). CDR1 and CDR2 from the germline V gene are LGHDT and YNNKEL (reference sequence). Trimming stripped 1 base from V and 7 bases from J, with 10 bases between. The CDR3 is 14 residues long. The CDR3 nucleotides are TGTGCCAGCAGCCAAGTTAGGGGGGGCGGGGAGCTGTTTTTT. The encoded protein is CASSQVRGGGELFF.

CDR3 residues: CASSRLAGPLTGELFF. The CDR3, as DNA: TGTGCCAGCAGTCGACTAGCGGGACCTCTCACCGGGGAGCTGTTTTTT. The V and J genes are TRBV3-1 (or the pseudogene TRBV3-2) and TRBJ2-2; 11 bases match TRBD2. Trimming removed 6 bases from V and 4 bases from J; junction bases left unmatched: 7. Germline V lookup: CDR1 LGHDT, CDR2 YNNKEL (reference sequence). There are 16 residues in the CDR3.

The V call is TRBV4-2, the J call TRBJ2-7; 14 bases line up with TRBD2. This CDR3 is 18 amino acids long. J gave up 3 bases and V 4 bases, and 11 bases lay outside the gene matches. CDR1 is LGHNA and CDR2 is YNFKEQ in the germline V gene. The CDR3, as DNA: TGTGCCAGCAGCCTGACTAGCGGGAGGGCCAACTACATCTACGAGCAGTACTTC. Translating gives CASSLTSGRANYIYEQYF.

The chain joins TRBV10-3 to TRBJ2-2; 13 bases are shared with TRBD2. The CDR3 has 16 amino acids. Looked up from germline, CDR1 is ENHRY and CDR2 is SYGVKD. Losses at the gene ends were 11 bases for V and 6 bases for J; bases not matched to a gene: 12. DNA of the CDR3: TGTGCCTCGAGACGAGGACTAGCGGGAGAGGCCGGGGAGCTGTTTTTT. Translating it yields CASRRGLAGEAGELFF.

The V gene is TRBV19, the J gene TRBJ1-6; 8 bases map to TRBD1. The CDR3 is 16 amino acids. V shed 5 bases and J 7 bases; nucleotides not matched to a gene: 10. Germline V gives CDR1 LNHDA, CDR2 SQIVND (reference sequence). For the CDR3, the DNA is TGTGCCAGTAGTTCTACAGGGGGATCTGCCAATTCACCCCTCCACTTT. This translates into CASSSTGGSANSPLHF.

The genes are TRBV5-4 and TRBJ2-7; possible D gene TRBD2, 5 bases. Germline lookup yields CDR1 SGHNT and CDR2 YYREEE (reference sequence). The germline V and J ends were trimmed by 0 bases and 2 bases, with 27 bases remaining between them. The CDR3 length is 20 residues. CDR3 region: CASSLDKPILRRVTTYEQYF. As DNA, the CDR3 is TGTGCCAGCAGCTTGGATAAACCCATTCTACGTAGGGTGACTACCTACGAGCAGTACTTC.